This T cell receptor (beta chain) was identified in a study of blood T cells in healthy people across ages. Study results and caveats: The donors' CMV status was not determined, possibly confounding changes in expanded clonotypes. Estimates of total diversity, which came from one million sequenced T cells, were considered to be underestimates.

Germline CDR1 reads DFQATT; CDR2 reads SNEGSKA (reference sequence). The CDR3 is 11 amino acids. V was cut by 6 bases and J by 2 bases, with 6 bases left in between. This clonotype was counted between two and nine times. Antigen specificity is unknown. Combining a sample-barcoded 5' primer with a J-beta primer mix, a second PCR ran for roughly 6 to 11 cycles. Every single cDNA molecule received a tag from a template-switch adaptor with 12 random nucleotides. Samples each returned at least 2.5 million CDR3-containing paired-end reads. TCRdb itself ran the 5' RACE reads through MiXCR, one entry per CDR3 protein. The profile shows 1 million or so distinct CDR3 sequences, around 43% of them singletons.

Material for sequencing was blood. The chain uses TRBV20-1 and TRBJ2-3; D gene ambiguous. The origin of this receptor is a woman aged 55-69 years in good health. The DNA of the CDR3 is TGCAGTGCCCTATACACAGATACGCAGTATTTT. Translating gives CSALYTDTQYF.